The rows below give T cell receptor beta chains drawn from one sample of a study of identical twins. TCRdb passed the 5' RACE reads through MiXCR, listing each CDR3 protein once. The data show about 810,000 distinct CDR3 sequences, with 9% to 15% seen just once and around 1.6% held by the top ten. The sample also formed part of further work on yellow fever vaccine responses in identical twins.

The sequencing sample was made of PBMCs. These receptors all come from a woman under 30 in good health. The CDR3 runs from the conserved cysteine through the conserved F or W. A D gene is named only where the DNA matches it firmly. Part of the rows lack a size; the others show once, few, many or a class for expanded clones.

>TRBJ2-7|TRBD2|TRBV5-1|14|few
TGCGCCAGCAGCTTGGGTCGGGAGGTCCACGAGCAGTACTTC
CASSLGREVHEQYF
>TRBJ2-5|.|TRBV2|13|.
TGTGCCAGCAGACCCAGGGGTCCGAAGACCCAGTACTTC
CASRPRGPKTQYF
>TRBJ1-1|.|TRBV12-3/TRBV12-4|13|many
TGTGCCAGCAGTTTTTGGGTGAACACTGAAGCTTTCTTT
CASSFWVNTEAFF
>TRBJ2-7|.|TRBV12-3/TRBV12-4|16|.
TGTGCCAGCAGTTTAGGGATAACACGGGGCTCCTACGAGCAGTACTTC
CASSLGITRGSYEQYF
>TRBJ2-1|.|TRBV12-3/TRBV12-4|16|.
TGTGCCAGCAATAACCTGGGAAGACGCGCCTACAATGAGCAGTTCTTC
CASNNLGRRAYNEQFF
>TRBJ1-1|TRBD1|TRBV6-2/TRBV6-3|15|.
TGTGCCAGCAGCAGCCGGACAGGAGGGTACACTGAAGCTTTCTTT
CASSSRTGGYTEAFF
>TRBJ2-1|TRBD2|TRBV20-1|12|.
TGCAGTGCTAGTGAGGGCGGGAGCGAGCAGTTCTTC
CSASEGGSEQFF
>TRBJ2-7|TRBD1|TRBV5-1|18|few
TGCGCCAGCAGCTTGGGGGGGACAGGGCCTCCCCTCCCCTACGAGCAGTACTTC
CASSLGGTGPPLPYEQYF
>TRBJ2-5|.|TRBV5-6|18|.
TGTGCCAGCAGGTTGCTACGGCAGGGTTTACGAGGGGCAGAGACCCAGTACTTC
CASRLLRQGLRGAETQYF
>TRBJ2-1|TRBD1|TRBV7-9|17|few
TGTGCCAGCAGACCCCTCAGAGGGGACAGGGGGCTTAATGAGCAGTTCTTC
CASRPLRGDRGLNEQFF
>TRBJ2-7|.|TRBV6-5|16|few
TGTGCCAGCAGTTACTCGTCGTCCGGGGAATTCTACGAGCAGTACTTC
CASSYSSSGEFYEQYF
>TRBJ2-1|.|TRBV14|16|.
TGTGCCAGCAGCCACGTATCACTGAGCTCCTACAATGAGCAGTTCTTC
CASSHVSLSSYNEQFF
>TRBJ1-1|.|TRBV29-1|12|few
TGCAGCGCTCAAAAAGTGGAAGGTGAAGCTTTCTTT
CSAQKVEGEAFF
>TRBJ2-2|.|TRBV2|13|few
TGTGCCAGCAGCTCCATGGATACCGGGGAGCTGTTTTTT
CASSSMDTGELFF
>TRBJ1-2|.|TRBV10-3|15|.
TGTGCCATCAGTGACAGGCAGGTCACGGACTATGGCTACACCTTC
CAISDRQVTDYGYTF
>TRBJ2-3|.|TRBV4-1|12|few
TGCGCCAGCAGCCAAGATGGGAATACGCAGTATTTT
CASSQDGNTQYF
>TRBJ2-7|TRBD1|TRBV12-3/TRBV12-4|13|.
TGTGCCAGCAGGAGACAGGGCACCCACGAGCAGTACTTC
CASRRQGTHEQYF
>TRBJ1-2|TRBD1|TRBV3-1|13|few
TGTGCCAGCAGCCAGACGGGACAGCATGGCTACACCTTC
CASSQTGQHGYTF
>TRBJ1-6|.|TRBV27|17|many
TGTGCCAGCAGAACCTTGGGCAGGAGCTCCTATAATTCACCCCTCCACTTT
CASRTLGRSSYNSPLHF
>TRBJ1-5|.|TRBV28|13|.
TGTGCCAGCAGTTTCCGGGGGCCTCAGCCCCAGCATTTT
CASSFRGPQPQHF
>TRBJ2-1|.|TRBV20-1|13|few
TGCAGTGCTACGACTGAAGCGGACAATGAGCAGTTCTTC
CSATTEADNEQFF
>TRBJ2-1|.|TRBV10-3|12|.
TGTGCCATTCGGGACGGTGACAATGAGCAGTTCTTC
CAIRDGDNEQFF
>TRBJ2-2|.|TRBV10-3|11|many
TGTGCCATCAAATCGGCCGGGGAGCTGTTTTTT
CAIKSAGELFF
>TRBJ2-1|TRBD2|TRBV28|17|few
TGTGCCAGCACCGGGGTTAGCGGGAGACGATCCTACAATGAGCAGTTCTTC
CASTGVSGRRSYNEQFF
>TRBJ2-1|.|TRBV5-1|17|.
TGCGCCAGCAGCTTGGGAACCACTAGCACTACTTACAATGAGCAGTTCTTC
CASSLGTTSTTYNEQFF
>TRBJ2-5|.|TRBV7-8|14|few
TGTGCCAGCAGCTTAGCTTCTAGACAAGAGACCCAGTACTTC
CASSLASRQETQYF
>TRBJ2-1|.|TRBV12-3/TRBV12-4|12|.
TGTGCCAGCACCCCTCTGCTCAATGAGCAGTTCTTC
CASTPLLNEQFF
>TRBJ1-1|.|TRBV5-6|13|few
TGTGCCAGCAGCTTGGAAACGGTCCCTGAAGCTTTCTTT
CASSLETVPEAFF
>TRBJ2-5|.|TRBV12-3/TRBV12-4|14|.
TGTGCCAGCAGGCCCGGGTCCCTGAGGGAGACCCAGTACTTC
CASRPGSLRETQYF
>TRBJ2-2|.|TRBV11-2|10|.
TGTGCCAGCAGCTCCCGGGAGCTGTTTTTT
CASSSRELFF
>TRBJ2-3|.|TRBV9|15|many
TGTGCCAGCAGCGACGGACAGACTAGCACAGATACGCAGTATTTT
CASSDGQTSTDTQYF
>TRBJ1-6|.|TRBV6-2/TRBV6-3|15|.
TGTGCCAGCAGTCCTATCGGGACGAACAATTCACCCCTCCACTTT
CASSPIGTNNSPLHF
>TRBJ1-3|TRBD1|TRBV7-2|17|.
TGTGCCAGCAGCCAAATGACAGGGTTATTCTCTGGAAACACCATATATTTT
CASSQMTGLFSGNTIYF
>TRBJ2-3|.|TRBV11-2|13|few
TGTGCCAGCATCCTTGAGGGCACAGATACGCAGTATTTT
CASILEGTDTQYF
>TRBJ1-1|.|TRBV7-8|15|.
TGTGCCAGCAGCCCTCCTGGCATCTCTAACACTGAAGCTTTCTTT
CASSPPGISNTEAFF
>TRBJ2-3|.|TRBV6-2/TRBV6-3|16|.
TGTGCCAGCAGTCTCCCGGCGGGACCCAACACAGATACGCAGTATTTT
CASSLPAGPNTDTQYF
>TRBJ2-3|.|TRBV19|15|many
TGTGCCAGTACCTCCGGGGATCCCAGGTGGGATACGCAGTATTTT
CASTSGDPRWDTQYF
>TRBJ2-1|TRBD2|TRBV12-3/TRBV12-4|14|many
TGTGCCAGCAGTATAGCGGGGTTGGACCATGAGCAGTTCTTC
CASSIAGLDHEQFF
>TRBJ2-3|.|TRBV7-7|13|few
TGTGCCAGCAGCTTTGGGGGTGACGATACGCAGTATTTT
CASSFGGDDTQYF
>TRBJ2-2|.|TRBV27|12|few
TGTGCCGTAGGGGGTGACACCGGGGAGCTGTTTTTT
CAVGGDTGELFF
>TRBJ1-1|TRBD1|TRBV3-1|14|.
TGTGCCAGCACCTTACAGGGGGCGTGGACTGAAGCTTTCTTT
CASTLQGAWTEAFF
>TRBJ2-3|.|TRBV4-1|17|few
TGCGCCAGCCATCCCCTCGGAGGGGGGGGGAGCACAGATACGCAGTATTTT
CASHPLGGGGSTDTQYF
>TRBJ2-3|.|TRBV5-1|14|many
TGCGCCAGCAGCTTCGGTCCTAGCACAGATACGCAGTATTTT
CASSFGPSTDTQYF
>TRBJ2-1|.|TRBV29-1|13|few
TGCAGCGTTGAAAAGGTGGCCGCAGGTGCCCAGTTCTTC
CSVEKVAAGAQFF
>TRBJ2-1|TRBD2|TRBV11-3|16|.
TGTGCCAGCAGCACCGGGACTAGCTTATCTTACAATGAGCAGTTCTTC
CASSTGTSLSYNEQFF
>TRBJ2-1|.|TRBV27|16|few
TGTGCCAGCATTATCAGACGCGGGGACCTTAACAATGAGCAGTTCTTC
CASIIRRGDLNNEQFF
>TRBJ1-2|TRBD1|TRBV28|12|few
TGTGCCAGCAGGCAGGGGGCCGATGGCTACACCTTC
CASRQGADGYTF
>TRBJ2-3|TRBD2|TRBV12-3/TRBV12-4|19|many
TGTGCCAGCAGTCTTCCCTCAGGGACTAGCGGGAGCGGCACAGATACGCAGTATTTT
CASSLPSGTSGSGTDTQYF
>TRBJ2-1|TRBD2|TRBV3-1|14|many
TGTGCCAGCAGCCAGGTTGGGACTAGCGGGACTAAGTTCTTC
CASSQVGTSGTKFF
>TRBJ1-1|.|TRBV6-2/TRBV6-3|15|.
TGTGCCAGCAGTTACTCGAGTCCGGTGAACACTGAAGCTTTCTTT
CASSYSSPVNTEAFF
>TRBJ1-5|.|TRBV27|15|many
TGTGCCAGCAGCCTGGCTGGGCCCCTTAATCAGCCCCAGCATTTT
CASSLAGPLNQPQHF
>TRBJ1-5|.|TRBV24-1|10|few
TGTGCCACCAGCAACGGGACCCAGCATTTT
CATSNGTQHF
>TRBJ2-3|TRBD2|TRBV9|15|.
TGTGCCAGCAGCGTAGGACTAGCGGTCACAGATACGCAGTATTTT
CASSVGLAVTDTQYF
>TRBJ2-1|.|TRBV10-3|14|many
TGTGCCATCGGTAGGAATGTAGGAGTCAATGAGCAGTTCTTC
CAIGRNVGVNEQFF
>TRBJ1-1|.|TRBV7-6|14|.
TGTGCCAGCAGCTTAGAGGGAGGGTTCTCTGAAGCTTTCTTT
CASSLEGGFSEAFF
>TRBJ2-7|.|TRBV4-1|12|.
TGCGCCAGCAGCCAAGGAGGGGACGAGCAGTACTTC
CASSQGGDEQYF